This T cell receptor beta chain was obtained from a study of siplizumab effects on memory and regulatory T cells. The study's findings and limits: The apparent diversity of naive T cells exceeded that of memory cells, and naive T cells seemed to make a major contribution to the alloresponse. Where siplizumab was present, mappable alloreactive CD4+ clones averaged around 70% Treg-derived, compared with less than 35% in controls.

Some 93,000 TCR templates per sample were sequenced. The assay was immunoSEQ multiplex PCR, and TCRdb's table has in-frame clones only and misses some. The table has roughly 9,000 clones, almost 70% seen once. V lost 7 bases and J lost 8; bases outside the gene matches: 7. The CDR3 covers 13 residues. Germline assignment: CDR1 SEHNR and CDR2 FQNEAQ (reference sequence). By sample fraction, this clone is medium-sized. Its antigen is undetermined. The genes are TRBV7-9 and TRBJ2-1, with 8 bases lining up with TRBD2. Input material: effector memory CD8+ T cells sorted from blood. The subset denotes: unstimulated CD8+ effector memory T cells. This sequence originates from a human donor in good health. This chain's CDR3 is CASTLGLGYEQFF. The CDR3 nucleotides read TGTGCCAGCACCTTGGGACTAGGCTATGAGCAGTTCTTC. Full variable domain (remainder filled in from reference TRBV7-9 and TRBJ2-1): DTGVSQNPRHKITKRGQNVTFRCDPISEHNRLYWYRQTLGQGPEFLTYFQNEAQLEKSRLLSDRFSAERPKGSFSTLEIQRTEQGDSAMYLCASTLGLGYEQFFGPGTRLTVL.